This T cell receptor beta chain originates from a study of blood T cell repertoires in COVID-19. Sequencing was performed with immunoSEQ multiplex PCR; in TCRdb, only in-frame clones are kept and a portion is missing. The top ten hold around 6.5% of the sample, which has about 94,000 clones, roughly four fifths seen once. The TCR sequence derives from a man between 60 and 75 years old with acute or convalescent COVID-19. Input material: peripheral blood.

DNA of the CDR3: TGTGCCAGCAGTACGAGGTACGCTGAAGCTTTCTTT. Translated: CASSTRYAEAFF. The chain recombines TRBV12-3 or TRBV12-4 with TRBJ1-1, with no clear D. The CDR3 has 12 amino acids. V lost 5 bases, J lost 6 bases, and 10 bases lay in between.